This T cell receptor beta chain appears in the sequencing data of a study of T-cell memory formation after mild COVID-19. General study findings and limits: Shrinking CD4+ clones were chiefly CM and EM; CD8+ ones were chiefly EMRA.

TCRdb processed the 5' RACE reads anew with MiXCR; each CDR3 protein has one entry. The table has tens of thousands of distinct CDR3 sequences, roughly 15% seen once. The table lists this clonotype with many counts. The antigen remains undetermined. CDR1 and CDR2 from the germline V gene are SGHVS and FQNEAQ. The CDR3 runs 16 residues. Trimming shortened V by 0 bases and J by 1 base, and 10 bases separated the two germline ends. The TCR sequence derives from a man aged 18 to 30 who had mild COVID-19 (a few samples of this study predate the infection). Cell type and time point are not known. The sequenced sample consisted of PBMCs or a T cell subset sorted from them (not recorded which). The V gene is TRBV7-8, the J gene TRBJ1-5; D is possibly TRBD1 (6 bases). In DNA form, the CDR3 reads TGTGCCAGCAGCTTAGCCCGGCAGGGGAGCAATCAGCCCCAGCATTTT. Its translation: CASSLARQGSNQPQHF.